Shown below are 8 T cell receptor beta chains from a single sample sequenced in a study of shared clonotypes between healthy human individuals. Method: immunoSEQ multiplex PCR; TCRdb's copy keeps in-frame clones and lacks some. The sample has about 680,000 clones; 55% to 85% are singletons. Source material: memory CD4+ T cells sorted from blood. Regarding subset: CD45RA-negative fraction. These TCRs come from a woman aged 25 to 45 in good health.

Remarks on this clone: The sample has other DNA sequences that encode this CDR3 too. The CDR3 protein is CASSLLTGGNQPQHF. The CDR3 DNA is TGTGCCAGCAGTTTACTTACAGGGGGCAATCAGCCCCAGCATTTT. The J gene is TRBJ1-5, the V gene TRBV28; 7 bases map to TRBD1. This CDR3 contains 15 residues. Germline V gene data show CDR1 as MDHEN and CDR2 as SYDVKM. Unmatched junction bases numbered 3, after V lost 2 bases and J lost 2 bases.

V usage is TRBV19 and J usage is TRBJ2-2, with a weak D call TRBD1 (6 bases). In germline, CDR1 is LNHDA, CDR2 SQIVND (reference sequence). The V gene lost 7 bases and the J gene lost 6 bases, with 18 bases spanning the gap. CDR3 length: 15 residues. The CDR3 nucleotides are TGTGCCAGTACCCCCGGACCAGGGGTTGCCGGGGAGCTGTTTTTT. Its translation is CASTPGPGVAGELFF.

The chain combines TRBV30 with TRBJ2-1; D might be TRBD1 or TRBD2, each matching 6 bases. Germline V gene sequence: CDR1 GTSNPN, CDR2 SVGIG (reference sequence). The CDR3 length is 16 residues. V dropped 5 bases and J dropped 0 bases, with 17 bases sitting between them. CDR3 sequence: CAWFPRGDRSYNEQFF. CDR3 bases: TGTGCCTGGTTCCCTAGGGGGGACCGCTCCTACAATGAGCAGTTCTTC.

This chain joins TRBV18 and TRBJ1-3, with D possibly matching TRBD1 (5 bases). Germline values: CDR1 KGHSH, CDR2 LQKENI. V gave up 2 bases and J gave up 2 bases, with 13 bases separating them. CDR3 length equals 16 residues. The CDR3 nucleotides read TGTGCCAGCTCACCATTCCAGGGAGAGGCTGGAAACACCATATATTTT. Translating it yields CASSPFQGEAGNTIYF.

The V gene is TRBV5-5, the J gene TRBJ1-3; D is unclear. The germline gives CDR1 SGHKS, CDR2 YYEKEE (reference sequence). The CDR3 extends over 17 amino acids. V was pared by 5 bases and J by 4 bases, with 22 bases between. Here the CDR3 reads CASRLTAGMVLGNTIYF. Here the CDR3 DNA reads TGTGCCAGCAGATTAACTGCGGGGATGGTCCTGGGAAACACCATATATTTT.

The chain joins TRBV6-6 to TRBJ1-1; D may be TRBD1 (6 bases). V lost 5 bases and J lost 6, with 13 bases in between. This CDR3 is built from 13 residues. Germline values: CDR1 MNHNY, CDR2 SVGAGI (reference sequence). This chain's CDR3 is CASSGLGGAEAFF. CDR3 sequence (DNA): TGTGCCAGCAGTGGACTTGGGGGCGCTGAAGCTTTCTTT.

This clone appeared a few times. The chain recombines TRBV19 with TRBJ1-3; D possibly corresponds to TRBD1 (5 bases). The germline V gene has CDR1 LNHDA and CDR2 SQIVND (reference sequence). V was trimmed by 4 bases and J by 3 bases, leaving 13 bases between them. The length of the CDR3 is 15 residues. CDR3 protein: CASSTSSGNGNTIYF. In nucleotides, the CDR3 is TGTGCCAGTAGTACCTCCTCAGGGAATGGAAACACCATATATTTT.

The chain links TRBV28 to TRBJ1-5, with TRBD1 identical over 9 bases. V dropped 4 bases and J dropped 2; count of bases not matched to a gene: 15. This CDR3 contains 19 residues. In germline, CDR1 is MDHEN, CDR2 SYDVKM. CDR3 region: CASSSSGTGIGYGNQPQHF. The DNA of the CDR3 is TGTGCCAGCAGTTCATCCGGGACAGGGATCGGATACGGCAATCAGCCCCAGCATTTT. Filled out from reference TRBV28 and TRBJ1-5, the complete variable domain reads DVKVTQSSRYLVKRTGEKVFLECVQDMDHENMFWYRQDPGLGLRLIYFSYDVKMKEKGDIPEGYSVSREKKERFSLILESASTNQTSMYLCASSSSGTGIGYGNQPQHFGDGTRLSIL.